This T cell receptor beta chain is from a study of blood T cells in healthy people across ages. CDR1 and CDR2 from the germline V gene are SGHTA and FQGNSA. V was trimmed by 1 base and J by 9 bases, leaving 12 bases between them. The CDR3 sequence is 13 residues long. The authors ran a second PCR of roughly 7 to 11 cycles using a sample-barcoded 5' primer and a J-beta primer mix. Every sample returned 3 million or more CDR3-containing paired-end reads. TCRdb re-analysed the 5' RACE reads in MiXCR, keeping a single row per CDR3 protein. The data hold hundreds of thousands of distinct CDR3 sequences, with 25% to 35% observed a single time.

The sequencing sample was made of blood. This chain uses TRBV7-2 with TRBJ2-5; D perhaps matches TRBD2 (5 bases). The source of this sequence is a woman aged 80 or older in good health. The CDR3 loop reads CASSLGGMEAQYF. In DNA, the CDR3 is TGTGCCAGCAGCTTAGGGGGAATGGAGGCCCAGTACTTC.